This T cell receptor beta chain was sequenced in a study of metastatic and nonmetastatic thyroid tumors. In the study overall: Across blood and tumor or nodule tissue, repertoires from malignant and benign thyroid patients were compared with one another.

Study observations and caveats: When malignant thyroid tumors were compared with benign nodules, TCR beta diversity was reportedly significantly higher in the malignant tumors. This held in both blood and tumor samples.

V gave up 2 bases and J gave up 7 bases, with 6 bases separating them. The CDR3 is 12 amino acids. Germline V gene sequence: CDR1 MDHEN, CDR2 SYDVKM. All patients were treatment-naive before thyroid surgery. The authors' processing: The authors used CDR3 differences across clinicopathological groups to build a distant-metastasis classifier for papillary thyroid cancer. TCRdb called clones again from the PCR reads with MiXCR. These V and J calls derive from TCRdb rather than the authors' analysis. The sample has about 20,000 clones, 25% to 30% seen once. The table lists this clone with a few counts. Antigen unknown.

This sequence joins TRBV28 and TRBJ1-3; D remains unclear. Sequenced material: tumor tissue. The origin of this receptor is a female donor with papillary thyroid cancer or a benign thyroid nodule (not recorded which). Some clones in this sample may be carry-over from other donors' samples. CDR3 region: CASSLRRNTIYF. Here the CDR3 DNA reads TGTGCCAGCAGTTTAAGGAGGAACACCATATATTTT.